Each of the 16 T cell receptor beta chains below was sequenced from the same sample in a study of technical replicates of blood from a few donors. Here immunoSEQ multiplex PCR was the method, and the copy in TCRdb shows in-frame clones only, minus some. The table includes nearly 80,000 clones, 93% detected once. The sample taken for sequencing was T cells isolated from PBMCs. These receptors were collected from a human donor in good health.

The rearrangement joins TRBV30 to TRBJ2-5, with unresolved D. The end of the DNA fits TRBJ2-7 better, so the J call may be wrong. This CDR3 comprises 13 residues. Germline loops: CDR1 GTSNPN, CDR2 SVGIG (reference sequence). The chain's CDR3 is CAWSVQEVYEQYF. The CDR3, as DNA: TGTGCCTGGAGTGTACAAGAGGTCTACGAGCAGTACTTC.

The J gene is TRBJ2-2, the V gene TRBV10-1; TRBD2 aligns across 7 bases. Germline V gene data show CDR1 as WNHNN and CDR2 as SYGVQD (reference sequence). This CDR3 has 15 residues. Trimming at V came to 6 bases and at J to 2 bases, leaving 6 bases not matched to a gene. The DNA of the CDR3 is TGCGCCAGCAGCTCTCAGCGGGAAAACACCGGGGAGCTGTTTTTT. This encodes CASSSQRENTGELFF.

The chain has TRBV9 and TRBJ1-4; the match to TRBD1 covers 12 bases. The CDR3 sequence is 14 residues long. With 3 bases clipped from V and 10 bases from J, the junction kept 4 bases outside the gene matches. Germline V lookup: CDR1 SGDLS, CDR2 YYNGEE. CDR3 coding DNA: TGTGCCAGCAGCGAGGGACAGGGGGCCGTAAAACTGTTTTTT. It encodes CASSEGQGAVKLFF. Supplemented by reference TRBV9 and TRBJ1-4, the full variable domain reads DSGVTQTPKHLITATGQRVTLRCSPRSGDLSVYWYQQSLDQGLQFLIQYYNGEERAKGNILERFSAQQFPDLHSELNLSSLELGDSALYFCASSEGQGAVKLFFGSGTQLSVL.

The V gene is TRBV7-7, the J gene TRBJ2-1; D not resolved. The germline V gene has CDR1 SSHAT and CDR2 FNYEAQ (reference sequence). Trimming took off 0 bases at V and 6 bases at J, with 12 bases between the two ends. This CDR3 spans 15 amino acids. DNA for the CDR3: TGTGCCAGCAGCTTAGCGGGTCCGGGTACCAATGAGCAGTTCTTC. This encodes CASSLAGPGTNEQFF.

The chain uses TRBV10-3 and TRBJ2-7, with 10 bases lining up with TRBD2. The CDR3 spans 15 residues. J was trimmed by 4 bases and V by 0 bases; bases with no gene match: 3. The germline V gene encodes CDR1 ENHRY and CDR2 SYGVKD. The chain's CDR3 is CAISESGTSAYEQYF. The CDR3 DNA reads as TGTGCCATCAGTGAGTCCGGGACTAGCGCATACGAGCAGTACTTC.

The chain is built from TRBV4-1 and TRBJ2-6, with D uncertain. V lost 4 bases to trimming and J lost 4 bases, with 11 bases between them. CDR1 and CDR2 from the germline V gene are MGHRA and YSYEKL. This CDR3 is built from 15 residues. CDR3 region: CASSLMGLGANVLTF. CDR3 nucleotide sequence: TGCGCCAGCAGCCTAATGGGCTTGGGGGCCAACGTCCTGACTTTC.

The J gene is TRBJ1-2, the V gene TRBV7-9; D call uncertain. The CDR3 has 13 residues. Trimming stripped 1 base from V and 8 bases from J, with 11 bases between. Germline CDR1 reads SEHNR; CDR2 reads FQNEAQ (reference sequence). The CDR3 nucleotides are TGTGCCAGCAGCTTAGGCCCAGGCACCGGCTACACCTTC. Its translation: CASSLGPGTGYTF.

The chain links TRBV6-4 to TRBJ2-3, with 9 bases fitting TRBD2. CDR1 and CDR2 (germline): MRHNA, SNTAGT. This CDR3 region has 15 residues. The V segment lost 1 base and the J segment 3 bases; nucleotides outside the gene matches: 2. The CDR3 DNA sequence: TGTGCCAGCAGTGACTTAGCGGGAGAAACAGATACGCAGTATTTT. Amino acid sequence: CASSDLAGETDTQYF.

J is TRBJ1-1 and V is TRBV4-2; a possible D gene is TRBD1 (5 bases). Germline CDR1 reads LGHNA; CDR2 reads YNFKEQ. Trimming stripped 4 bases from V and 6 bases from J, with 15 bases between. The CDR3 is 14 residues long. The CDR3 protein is CASSLARVDAEAFF. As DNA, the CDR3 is TGTGCCAGCAGCCTGGCCAGGGTTGATGCTGAAGCTTTCTTT.

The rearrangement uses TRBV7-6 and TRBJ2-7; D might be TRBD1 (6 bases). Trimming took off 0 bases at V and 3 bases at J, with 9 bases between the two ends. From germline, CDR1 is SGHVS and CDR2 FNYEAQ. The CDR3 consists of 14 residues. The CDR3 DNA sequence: TGTGCCAGCAGCTTAGCACAGGGATACTACGAGCAGTACTTC. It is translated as CASSLAQGYYEQYF.

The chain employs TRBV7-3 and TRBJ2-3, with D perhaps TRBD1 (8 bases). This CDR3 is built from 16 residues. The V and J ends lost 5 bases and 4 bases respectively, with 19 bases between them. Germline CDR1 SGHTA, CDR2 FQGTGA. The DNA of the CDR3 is TGTGCCAGCAGCCAACAGGGGGGAGGGCCCCCAGATACGCAGTATTTT. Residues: CASSQQGGGPPDTQYF.

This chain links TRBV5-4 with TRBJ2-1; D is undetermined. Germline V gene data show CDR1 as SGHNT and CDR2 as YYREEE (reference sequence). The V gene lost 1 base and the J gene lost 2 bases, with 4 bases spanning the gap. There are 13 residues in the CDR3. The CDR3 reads CASSLTAYNEQFF. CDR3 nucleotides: TGTGCCAGCAGCTTGACGGCCTACAATGAGCAGTTCTTC.

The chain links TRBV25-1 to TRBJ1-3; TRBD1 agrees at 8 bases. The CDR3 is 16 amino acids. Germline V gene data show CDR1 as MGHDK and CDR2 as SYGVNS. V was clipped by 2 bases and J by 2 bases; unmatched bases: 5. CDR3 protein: CASSEGSRGPGNTIYF. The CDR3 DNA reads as TGTGCCAGCAGTGAAGGAAGCAGGGGGCCTGGAAACACCATATATTTT.

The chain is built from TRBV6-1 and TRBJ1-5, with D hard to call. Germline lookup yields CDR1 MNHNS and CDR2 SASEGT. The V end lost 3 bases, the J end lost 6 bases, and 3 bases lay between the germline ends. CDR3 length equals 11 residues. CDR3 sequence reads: CASSDRQPQHF. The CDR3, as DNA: TGTGCCAGCAGTGACCGTCAGCCCCAGCATTTT.

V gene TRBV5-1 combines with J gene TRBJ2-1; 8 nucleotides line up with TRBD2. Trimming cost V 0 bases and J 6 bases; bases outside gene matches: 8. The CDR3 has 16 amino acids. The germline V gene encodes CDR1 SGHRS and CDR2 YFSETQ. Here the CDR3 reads CASSLDLLAVGNEQFF. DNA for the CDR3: TGCGCCAGCAGCTTGGACCTACTAGCGGTTGGCAATGAGCAGTTCTTC.

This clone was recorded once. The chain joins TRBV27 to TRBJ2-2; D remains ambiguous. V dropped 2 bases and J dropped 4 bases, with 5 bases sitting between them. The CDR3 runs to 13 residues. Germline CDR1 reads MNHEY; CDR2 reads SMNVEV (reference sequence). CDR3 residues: CASSLQSTGELFF. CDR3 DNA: TGTGCCAGCAGTTTACAATCCACCGGGGAGCTGTTTTTT.